This entry lists 28 T cell receptor beta chains sequenced from one sample in a study of neurological immune-mediated disorders. One entry per CDR3 protein, called by TCRdb with MiXCR from the 5' RACE reads. Among about 38,000 distinct CDR3 sequences listed, approximately 4.4% were seen once. The sequencing input was CD4+ T cells from blood. The receptors originated from a man between 18 and 35 years old in good health.

This clonotype was observed many times. V gene TRBV5-1 combines with J gene TRBJ2-1; the D is unclear. CDR3 length: 15 amino acids. V lost 0 bases to trimming and J lost 0 bases, with 7 bases between them. Looked up from germline, CDR1 is SGHRS and CDR2 is YFSETQ. CDR3 residues: CASSLARSSYNEQFF. As DNA, the CDR3 is TGCGCCAGCAGCTTGGCCCGTAGCTCCTACAATGAGCAGTTCTTC.

This clonotype appeared many times. The V gene is TRBV27, the J gene TRBJ1-5; D is uncertain. With 1 base removed from V and 2 bases from J, the gap between germline ends came to 6 bases. Germline V lookup: CDR1 MNHEY, CDR2 SMNVEV (reference sequence). The length of the CDR3 is 14 residues. In DNA, the CDR3 is TGTGCCAGCAGTTTATTGTCAGGCAATCAGCCCCAGCATTTT. As protein: CASSLLSGNQPQHF.

This clonotype was seen ten or more times. The V and J genes are TRBV5-1 and TRBJ2-3; TRBD1 matches 7 bases. Trimming took 2 bases from V and 8 from J; bases not matched to a gene: 14. The CDR3 has 16 amino acids. Per germline, CDR1 SGHRS and CDR2 YFSETQ. The CDR3 here is CASSLGLTGEISTQYF. CDR3 coding DNA: TGCGCCAGCAGCTTAGGACTTACAGGGGAGATAAGTACGCAGTATTTT. The whole variable domain, remainder taken from reference TRBV5-1 and TRBJ2-3, is KAGVTQTPRYLIKTRGQQVTLSCSPISGHRSVSWYQQTPGQGLQFLFEYFSETQRNKGNFPGRFSGRQFSNSRSEMNVSTLELGDSALYLCASSLGLTGEISTQYFGPGTRLTVL.

This clonotype appeared many times. The chain couples TRBV5-1 to TRBJ2-1; D is perhaps TRBD2 (7 bases). V was trimmed by 2 bases and J by 0 bases, leaving 18 bases between them. Germline V gene lookup returns CDR1 SGHRS and CDR2 YFSETQ. The CDR3 runs to 18 residues. The CDR3 DNA reads as TGCGCCAGCAGCTTCCGGGGTTTGGGGGGGCTCTCCTACAATGAGCAGTTCTTC. Its translation: CASSFRGLGGLSYNEQFF.

This clonotype was recorded at least ten times. The chain is built from TRBV2 and TRBJ2-5; 10 bases line up with TRBD2. The germline V gene has CDR1 SNHLY and CDR2 FYNNEI. V shed 6 bases, J shed 1 base, and the junction held 2 bases outside the gene matches. This CDR3 is 14 amino acids long. The CDR3 DNA sequence: TGTGCCAGCAGGGGACTAGCGTCCCAAGAGACCCAGTACTTC. Protein product: CASRGLASQETQYF.

The table lists this clonotype with many counts. The rearrangement uses TRBV7-6 and TRBJ2-1; a weak D match, TRBD2 (6 bases). Per germline, CDR1 SGHVS and CDR2 FNYEAQ. Trimming removed 1 base from V and 0 bases from J, with 13 bases in between. The length of the CDR3 is 17 residues. CDR3 protein: CASSLGGGASSYNEQFF. The CDR3 DNA follows: TGTGCCAGCAGCTTAGGAGGAGGGGCCAGCTCCTACAATGAGCAGTTCTTC. The whole variable domain, filled in from reference TRBV7-6 and TRBJ2-1, reads GAGVSQSPRYKVTKRGQDVALRCDPISGHVSLYWYRQALGQGPEFLTYFNYEAQQDKSGLPNDRFSAERPEGSISTLTIQRTEQRDSAMYRCASSLGGGASSYNEQFFGPGTRLTVL.

This clonotype has ten or more counts. This rearrangement joins TRBV29-1 to TRBJ2-5; no firm D call. CDR1 is SQVTM and CDR2 is ANQGSEA in the germline V gene. V was trimmed by 4 bases and J by 2 bases, leaving 8 bases between them. The CDR3 runs 12 residues. CDR3 coding DNA: TGCAGCGTTGGACGTATTCAAGAGACCCAGTACTTC. It encodes CSVGRIQETQYF.

This clonotype has ten or more counts. This chain joins TRBV5-1 and TRBJ2-5; the D gene is possibly TRBD1 (5 bases). Germline CDR1 reads SGHRS; CDR2 reads YFSETQ. V was trimmed by 0 bases and J by 1 base, leaving 7 bases between them. This CDR3 spans 14 amino acids. CDR3 in DNA: TGCGCCAGCAGCTTGGTGGGGCCCCAAGAGACCCAGTACTTC. Its translation is CASSLVGPQETQYF.

This clonotype was counted many times. This chain uses TRBV6-5 with TRBJ2-3; D is undetermined. In germline, CDR1 is MNHEY, CDR2 SVGAGI. Trimming left V 0 bases short and J 6 bases short, with 10 bases between. The CDR3 runs to 14 residues. The CDR3 protein is CASSYSLLADTQYF. CDR3 nucleotides: TGTGCCAGCAGTTACTCTCTCCTCGCGGATACGCAGTATTTT.

This clonotype was recorded at least ten times. The CDR3 DNA is TGTGCCAGCAGCCTTTTTTGGAATCAGCCCCAGCATTTT. Translated, it gives CASSLFWNQPQHF. The J gene is TRBJ1-5, the V gene TRBV5-5, with no clear D. CDR1 and CDR2 (germline): SGHKS, YYEKEE (reference sequence). The CDR3 sequence is 13 residues long. With 4 bases removed from V and 4 bases from J, the gap between germline ends came to 9 bases.

This clonotype was detected ten times or more. The chain joins TRBV27 to TRBJ2-7; 10 bases line up with TRBD1. J was trimmed by 5 bases and V by 4 bases; bases with no gene match: 11. The CDR3 consists of 16 residues. The germline CDR1 and CDR2 sequences are MNHEY and SMNVEV (reference sequence). The CDR3, as DNA: TGTGCCAGCAGTTCGGGGGGACAGGGGTTCTTCGACGAGCAGTACTTC. Amino acids: CASSSGGQGFFDEQYF.

In its sample, this clonotype was seen many times. V is TRBV5-6 and J is TRBJ1-1, with no clear D. The CDR3 spans 13 residues. The germline gives CDR1 SGHDT, CDR2 YYEEEE. Trimming pared 0 bases from V and 4 bases from J, leaving 7 bases between. CDR3 in DNA: TGTGCCAGCAGCTTGGTGGCGGGCACTGAAGCTTTCTTT. The encoded protein is CASSLVAGTEAFF.

In its sample, this clonotype was seen many times. J is TRBJ2-3 and V is TRBV5-1; D could derive from TRBD1 or TRBD2 (6 bases each). The CDR3 contains 15 residues. Germline CDR1 is SGHRS and CDR2 is YFSETQ. Trimming pared 4 bases from V and 0 bases from J, leaving 12 bases between. CDR3 loop: CASSQTGRSTDTQYF. As DNA, the CDR3 is TGCGCCAGCAGCCAAACAGGGAGGAGCACAGATACGCAGTATTTT.

This clonotype has a count of ten or more. V is TRBV20-1 and J is TRBJ1-4; TRBD1 might be the D (5 bases). The V end lost 6 bases, the J end lost 2 bases, and 16 bases lay between the germline ends. Germline V gene sequence: CDR1 DFQATT, CDR2 SNEGSKA (reference sequence). CDR3 length: 15 residues. As DNA, the CDR3 is TGCAGTGCCCCCCCATCGACAGCCACTAATGAAAAACTGTTTTTT. Amino acid sequence: CSAPPSTATNEKLFF.

In its sample, this clonotype was seen many times. The rearrangement joins TRBV20-1 to TRBJ1-2, with D possibly matching TRBD1 (6 bases). Trimming took off 5 bases at V and 0 bases at J, with 10 bases between the two ends. Germline loops: CDR1 DFQATT, CDR2 SNEGSKA (reference sequence). The CDR3 extends over 13 amino acids. The CDR3 nucleotides read TGCAGTGCTGGGGACACCGCTAACTATGGCTACACCTTC. Protein product: CSAGDTANYGYTF.

This clonotype was counted ten times or more. The chain has TRBV6-5 and TRBJ1-2; no firm D call. The germline V and J ends were trimmed by 0 bases and 8 bases, with 10 bases remaining between them. Looked up from germline, CDR1 is MNHEY and CDR2 is SVGAGI. The CDR3 has 13 residues. The CDR3 loop is CASSYSLDLGYTF. In DNA, the CDR3 is TGTGCCAGCAGTTACTCGTTGGATTTGGGCTACACCTTC.

This clonotype has at least ten counts. This sequence joins TRBV5-1 and TRBJ1-2, with 9 bases matching TRBD1. V shed 4 bases, J shed 4 bases, and the junction held 5 bases outside the gene matches. The CDR3 runs 14 residues. Germline values: CDR1 SGHRS, CDR2 YFSETQ. CDR3 protein: CASSNGTGPYGYTF. In DNA form, the CDR3 reads TGCGCCAGCAGCAACGGGACAGGGCCCTATGGCTACACCTTC.

This clonotype was seen repeatedly, ten times or more. The chain has TRBV5-6 and TRBJ2-1; D perhaps matches TRBD1 (6 bases). Germline lookup yields CDR1 SGHDT and CDR2 YYEEEE. The CDR3 loop spans 15 amino acids. Trimming removed 0 bases at V and 9 bases at J, with 16 bases between. The CDR3 spells CASSLGLTGLGEQFF. The CDR3 nucleotides read TGTGCCAGCAGCTTGGGACTCACAGGGTTGGGTGAGCAGTTCTTC.

This clonotype was counted at least ten times. The J gene is TRBJ2-5, the V gene TRBV3-1; TRBD2 aligns across 8 bases. This CDR3 contains 16 residues. The germline gives CDR1 LGHDT, CDR2 YNNKEL (reference sequence). The J segment lost 2 bases and the V segment lost 3 bases, leaving 8 bases of the junction unmatched. This CDR3 reads CASSQGIAGRQETQYF. CDR3 sequence (DNA): TGTGCCAGCAGCCAGGGGATAGCGGGGAGACAAGAGACCCAGTACTTC.

Ten or more counts support this clonotype. V is TRBV20-1 and J is TRBJ1-5; possible D gene TRBD1, 6 bases. Germline CDR1 is DFQATT and CDR2 is SNEGSKA (reference sequence). CDR3 length equals 14 residues. With 6 bases removed from V and 4 bases from J, the gap between germline ends came to 16 bases. CDR3 protein: CSATRPGTNQPQHF. DNA of the CDR3: TGCAGTGCCACCCGGCCCGGGACAAATCAGCCCCAGCATTTT.

This chain connects TRBV20-1 to TRBJ2-3; 9 bases line up with TRBD2. The CDR3 has 14 residues. The V segment lost 3 bases and the J segment 5 bases; nucleotides outside the gene matches: 6. CDR1 and CDR2 from the germline V gene are DFQATT and SNEGSKA (reference sequence). The CDR3 region is CSARVAGAGDTQYF. The CDR3 bases are TGCAGTGCTAGGGTAGCGGGGGCTGGAGATACGCAGTATTTT.

This clonotype was seen at least ten times. This sequence joins TRBV7-9 and TRBJ2-1, with 9 positions matching TRBD2. V shed 1 base and J 3 bases; nucleotides not matched to a gene: 4. This CDR3 has 16 amino acids. Germline-derived CDR1 and CDR2 are SEHNR and FQNEAQ (reference sequence). CDR3 amino acids: CASSLGRGRDYNEQFF. CDR3 sequence (DNA): TGTGCCAGCAGCTTAGGTCGCGGGAGGGACTACAATGAGCAGTTCTTC. The whole variable domain, remainder taken from reference TRBV7-9 and TRBJ2-1, is DTGVSQNPRHKITKRGQNVTFRCDPISEHNRLYWYRQTLGQGPEFLTYFQNEAQLEKSRLLSDRFSAERPKGSFSTLEIQRTEQGDSAMYLCASSLGRGRDYNEQFFGPGTRLTVL.

Ten or more counts support this clonotype. The chain uses TRBV29-1 and TRBJ1-2; D not certain. CDR3 length equals 11 residues. Germline CDR1 SQVTM, CDR2 ANQGSEA. Trimming cost V 2 bases and J 0 bases, with 1 base left between them. The CDR3 region has the DNA TGCAGCGTTGAACCTAACTATGGCTACACCTTC. It translates to CSVEPNYGYTF.

Many counts were recorded for this clonotype. The chain combines TRBV12-3 or TRBV12-4 with TRBJ1-6; D is uncertain. The CDR3 extends over 16 amino acids. Trimming left V 0 bases short and J 10 bases short, with 16 bases between. CDR3 amino acids: CASSLAHGPDGSPLHF. The DNA of the CDR3 is TGTGCCAGCAGTTTAGCGCACGGACCGGATGGGTCACCCCTCCACTTT.

This clonotype was counted many times. The rearrangement links TRBV7-2 to TRBJ2-6; 10 nucleotides agree with TRBD1. The ends lost 7 bases at V and 0 bases at J; junction bases unmatched: 6. The CDR3 runs 17 residues. Germline CDR1 SGHTA, CDR2 FQGNSA. The CDR3 region is CASIPGQGSSGANVLTF. DNA of the CDR3: TGTGCCAGCATCCCGGGACAGGGGAGCTCTGGGGCCAACGTCCTGACTTTC.

Many counts were recorded for this clonotype. The chain combines TRBV5-1 with TRBJ1-1; TRBD1 is a possible D gene (5 bases). This CDR3 spans 14 amino acids. CDR1 and CDR2 (germline): SGHRS, YFSETQ. Trimming left V 4 bases short and J 5 bases short, with 15 bases between. CDR3 DNA sequence: TGCGCCAGCAGCCAGGGCGTCCAGGGAACTGAAGCTTTCTTT. Encoded protein: CASSQGVQGTEAFF.

This clonotype showed up many times. J is TRBJ2-7 and V is TRBV7-2, with no clear D. This CDR3 region has 14 residues. V was cut by 5 bases and J by 9 bases, with 20 bases left in between. Germline values: CDR1 SGHTA, CDR2 FQGNSA. CDR3 in amino acids: CASSQLGSELGQYF. DNA of the CDR3: TGTGCCAGCAGCCAATTGGGGTCCGAACTTGGGCAGTACTTC.

V usage is TRBV9 and J usage is TRBJ2-2; D may be TRBD1 or TRBD2 (5 bases each). The CDR3 totals 17 residues. Germline V gene sequence: CDR1 SGDLS, CDR2 YYNGEE. Between the trimmed V and J ends, which lost 4 bases and 3 bases, there was a span of 19 bases. CDR3 coding DNA: TGTGCCAGCAGCCTCGGCCCAGGGACGGGGTACACCGGGGAGCTGTTTTTT. Protein product: CASSLGPGTGYTGELFF.